This T cell receptor (beta chain) was sequenced in a study of control samples from healthy donors and cancer patients. Trimming cost V 6 bases and J 6 bases, with 10 bases left between them. The CDR3 runs 11 residues. Germline V CDR1 and CDR2: SQVTM, ANQGSEA. This clone appeared a few times. Only in-frame clones appear in the TCRdb table, and some are missing; sequencing was by immunoSEQ multiplex PCR. The table shows about 12,000 clones, with more than 75% occurring only once. This clonotype originated in a male donor with melanoma. Sequenced sample: formalin-fixed, paraffin-embedded tissue. This chain uses TRBV29-1 with TRBJ2-3; a possible D gene is TRBD1 (6 bases). The CDR3 protein is CSVDRSDTQYF. Written as DNA, the CDR3 is TGCAGCGTCGACAGGTCCGATACGCAGTATTTT.